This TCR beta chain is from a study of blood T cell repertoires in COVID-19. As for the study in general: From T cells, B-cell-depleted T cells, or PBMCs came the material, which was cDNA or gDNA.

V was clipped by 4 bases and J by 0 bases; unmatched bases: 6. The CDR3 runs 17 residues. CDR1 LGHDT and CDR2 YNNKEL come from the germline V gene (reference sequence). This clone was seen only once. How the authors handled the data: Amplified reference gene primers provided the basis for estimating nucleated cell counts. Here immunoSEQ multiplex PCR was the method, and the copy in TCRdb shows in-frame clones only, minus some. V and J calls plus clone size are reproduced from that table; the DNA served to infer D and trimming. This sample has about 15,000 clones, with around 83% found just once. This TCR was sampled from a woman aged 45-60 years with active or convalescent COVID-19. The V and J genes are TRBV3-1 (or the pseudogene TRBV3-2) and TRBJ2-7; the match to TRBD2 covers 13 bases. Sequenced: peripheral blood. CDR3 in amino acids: CASSPKGLAGLSYEQYF. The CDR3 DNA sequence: TGTGCCAGCAGCCCTAAGGGACTAGCGGGACTCTCCTACGAGCAGTACTTC.